This TCR beta chain stems from a study of Tregs in tolerant kidney transplant recipients. Overall study findings and caveats: Some patients' samples used different primers over time, so nucleotide sequences weren't comparable.

Sequencing was performed with immunoSEQ multiplex PCR; in TCRdb, only in-frame clones are kept and a portion is missing. The profile shows roughly 66,000 clones, roughly 92% of them singletons. Note on this clone: Its target is unknown.

The receptor's source is a human donor who received a combined kidney and bone marrow transplant. The sequencing here drew on CD8+ T cells from blood, taken before the transplant.

The CDR3 DNA is TGCAGCGTTATCGCTAAGGCCACGGACAGGGACACTCCCTCCTACAATGAGCAGTTCTTC. It codes for CSVIAKATDRDTPSYNEQFF. This chain joins TRBV29-1 and TRBJ2-1; 8 bases line up with TRBD1. The CDR3 extends over 20 amino acids. With 5 bases clipped from V and 0 bases from J, the junction kept 21 bases outside the gene matches. The germline gives CDR1 SQVTM, CDR2 ANQGSEA.